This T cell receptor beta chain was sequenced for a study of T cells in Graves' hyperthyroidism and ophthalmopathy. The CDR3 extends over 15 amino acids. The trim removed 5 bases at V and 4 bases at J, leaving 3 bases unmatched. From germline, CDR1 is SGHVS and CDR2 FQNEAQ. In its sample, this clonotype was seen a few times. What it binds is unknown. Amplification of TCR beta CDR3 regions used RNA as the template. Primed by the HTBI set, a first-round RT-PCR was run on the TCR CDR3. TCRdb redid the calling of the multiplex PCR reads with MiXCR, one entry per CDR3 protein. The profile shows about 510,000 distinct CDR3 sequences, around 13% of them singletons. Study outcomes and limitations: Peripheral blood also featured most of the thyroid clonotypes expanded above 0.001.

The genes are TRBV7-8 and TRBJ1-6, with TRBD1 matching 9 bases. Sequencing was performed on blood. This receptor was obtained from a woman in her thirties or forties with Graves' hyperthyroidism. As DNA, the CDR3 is TGTGCCAGCAGCGGAGGGACAGGGTATAATTCACCCCTCCACTTT. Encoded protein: CASSGGTGYNSPLHF.